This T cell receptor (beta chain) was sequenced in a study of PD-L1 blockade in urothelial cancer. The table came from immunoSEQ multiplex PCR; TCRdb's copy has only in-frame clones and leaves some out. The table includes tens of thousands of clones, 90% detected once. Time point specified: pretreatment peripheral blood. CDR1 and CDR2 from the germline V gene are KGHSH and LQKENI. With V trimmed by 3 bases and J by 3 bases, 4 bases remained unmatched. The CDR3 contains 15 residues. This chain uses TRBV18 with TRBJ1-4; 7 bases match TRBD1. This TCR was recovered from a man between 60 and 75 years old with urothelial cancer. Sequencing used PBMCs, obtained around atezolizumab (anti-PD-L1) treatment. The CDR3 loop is CASSPLQGANEKLFF. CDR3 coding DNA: TGTGCCAGCTCACCGCTTCAGGGGGCTAATGAAAAACTGTTTTTT.